This TCR beta chain was identified during a study of cytomegalovirus exposure and HLA in healthy donors. The PCR ran on 60 Vbeta and 13 Jbeta primers. This table comes from immunoSEQ multiplex PCR, and its TCRdb copy is limited to in-frame clones, with some not included. The sample holds over 150,000 clones, 80% seen once. This receptor was obtained from a man under 40 in good health and CMV-seronegative. Sequencing used PBMCs.

This chain's CDR3 is CASSLGRGYNEQFF. Written as DNA, the CDR3 is TGTGCCAGCAGTTTAGGGCGGGGCTACAATGAGCAGTTCTTC. The chain carries TRBV27 and TRBJ2-1; D may be TRBD2 (6 bases). Germline-derived CDR1 and CDR2 are MNHEY and SMNVEV (reference sequence). The CDR3 loop spans 14 amino acids. V dropped 2 bases and J dropped 3 bases, with 8 bases sitting between them.